These 20 T cell receptor beta chains originate from one sample sequenced in a study of blood T cells in healthy people across ages. Together with a sample-barcoded 5' primer, a J-beta primer mix was included in a second PCR lasting roughly 7 to 11 cycles. From the 5' RACE reads, TCRdb called clonotypes with MiXCR, one entry per CDR3 protein. The sample shows roughly 1,000,000 distinct CDR3 sequences, almost 25% of them seen only once. A further study also used this sample, focusing on T cells of mothers and their children.

Sequencing was done on a sample of blood. The receptors originated from a girl aged 2-9 years in good health.

The chain joins TRBV14 to TRBJ1-2; no clear D. The germline gives CDR1 SGHDN, CDR2 FVKESK. CDR3 length: 13 residues. Between the trimmed V and J ends, which lost 4 bases and 5 bases, there was a span of 11 bases. The CDR3 coding sequence is TGTGCCAGCAGCCCCGAGCCGAGATATGGCTACACCTTC. Its translation: CASSPEPRYGYTF.

A note on this clonotype: Compared with germline, one end of the junction differs, possibly owing to a read error. V and J are TRBV7-7 and TRBJ2-3; D gene ambiguous. CDR3 length: 15 amino acids. From germline, CDR1 is SSHAT and CDR2 FNYEAQ (reference sequence). The CDR3 here is CASSIGNLITDTQYF. The CDR3 nucleotides read TGTGCTAGCAGCATCGGAAATCTCATCACAGATACGCAGTATTTT.

The chain is built from TRBV2 and TRBJ1-5; unclear D gene. V was cut by 2 bases and J by 7 bases, with 9 bases left in between. Germline V gene sequence: CDR1 SNHLY, CDR2 FYNNEI. The CDR3 length is 13 residues. The chain's CDR3 is CASSELFGQPQHF. CDR3 sequence (DNA): TGTGCCAGCAGTGAACTTTTCGGCCAGCCCCAGCATTTT.

The gene calls are TRBV7-2 and TRBJ2-7; 10 bases line up with TRBD2. The J segment lost 6 bases and the V segment lost 5 bases, leaving 4 bases of the junction unmatched. The length of the CDR3 is 13 residues. The germline V gene has CDR1 SGHTA and CDR2 FQGNSA. The CDR3 nucleotides are TGTGCCAGCAGCACCACTAGCGGGACCGAGCAGTACTTC. The encoded protein is CASSTTSGTEQYF.

Only a few counts were recorded for this clonotype. The CDR3 protein is CASSGWDTTDTQYF. The CDR3 DNA sequence: TGTGCCAGCAGTGGGTGGGATACCACAGATACGCAGTATTTT. J is TRBJ2-3 and V is TRBV25-1; no reliable D call. Germline lookup yields CDR1 MGHDK and CDR2 SYGVNS. The CDR3 has 14 amino acids. V lost 4 bases and J lost 2, with 10 bases in between. Supplemented by reference TRBV25-1 and TRBJ2-3, the full variable domain reads EADIYQTPRYLVIGTGKKITLECSQTMGHDKMYWYQQDPGMELHLIHYSYGVNSTEKGDLSSESTVSRIRTEHFPLTLESARPSHTSQYLCASSGWDTTDTQYFGPGTRLTVL.

The chain couples TRBV7-9 to TRBJ2-7, with no clear D. Germline lookup yields CDR1 SEHNR and CDR2 FQNEAQ (reference sequence). The CDR3 loop spans 11 amino acids. Trimming cost V 3 bases and J 7 bases, with 7 bases left between them. The CDR3 here is CASSFDWEQYF. CDR3 sequence (DNA): TGTGCCAGCAGCTTCGACTGGGAGCAGTACTTC.

The rearrangement uses TRBV4-2 and TRBJ2-2; a weak D match, TRBD2 (6 bases). V dropped 8 bases and J dropped 0 bases, with 16 bases sitting between them. CDR3 length: 16 residues. The germline V gene has CDR1 LGHNA and CDR2 YNFKEQ. CDR3 residues: CASSPGDRANTGELFF. The CDR3 region has the DNA TGTGCCAGCTCGCCGGGGGACCGCGCGAACACCGGGGAGCTGTTTTTT.

The V call is TRBV20-1, the J call TRBJ2-5; D is unclear. The J call is doubtful: the DNA matches TRBJ2-7 better. The CDR3 loop spans 10 amino acids. The germline CDR1 and CDR2 sequences are DFQATT and SNEGSKA (reference sequence). CDR3 in amino acids: CSANHGEQYF. DNA of the CDR3: TGCAGTGCTAATCACGGCGAGCAGTACTTC.

This clonotype was seen a handful of times. This sequence joins TRBV9 and TRBJ1-1; D may be TRBD1 (5 bases). This CDR3 contains 15 residues. The V and J ends lost 3 bases and 5 bases respectively, with 17 bases between them. Germline lookup yields CDR1 SGDLS and CDR2 YYNGEE. CDR3 amino acids: CASSGGQVSGTEAFF. The CDR3 DNA reads as TGTGCCAGCAGCGGGGGCCAGGTCTCGGGGACTGAAGCTTTCTTT.

There are a few counts of this clonotype. The rearrangement links TRBV28 to TRBJ2-1; 7 bases line up with TRBD2. With V trimmed by 3 bases and J by 3 bases, 8 bases remained unmatched. CDR1 is MDHEN and CDR2 is SYDVKM in the germline V gene. The CDR3 has 16 residues. CDR3 region: CASSLGGPYIYNEQFF. The CDR3 nucleotides read TGTGCCAGCAGTTTGGGAGGGCCCTACATCTACAATGAGCAGTTCTTC.

This rearrangement joins TRBV7-9 to TRBJ2-1; unclear D gene. Germline CDR1 and CDR2: SEHNR and FQNEAQ (reference sequence). The CDR3 extends over 15 amino acids. Trimming took 4 bases from V and 5 from J, leaving 15 bases between them. The CDR3: CASSSLERRDNEQFF. CDR3 nucleotides: TGTGCCAGCAGCTCCCTTGAACGACGGGACAATGAGCAGTTCTTC.

This clonotype was counted only a few times. The CDR3 DNA reads as TGTGCCAGCAGACGTGGGCCCCGGACCACTGAAGCTTTCTTT. Translation: CASRRGPRTTEAFF. The J gene is TRBJ1-1, the V gene TRBV6-2 or TRBV6-3; D is undetermined. CDR3 length equals 14 residues. CDR1 and CDR2 (germline): MNHEY, SVGEGT. V shed 6 bases and J shed 4 bases, with 15 bases lying between them.

The gene calls are TRBV7-9 and TRBJ2-5; TRBD2 matches 14 bases. Germline V gives CDR1 SEHNR, CDR2 FQNEAQ (reference sequence). J was trimmed by 5 bases and V by 5 bases; bases with no gene match: 10. The CDR3 totals 17 residues. CDR3 DNA sequence: TGTGCCAGCAGCCCGCGACTAGCGGGGGGGCCGCTGGAGACCCAGTACTTC. Its translation is CASSPRLAGGPLETQYF.

This clonotype was seen only a few times. The gene calls are TRBV15 and TRBJ2-6, with no clear D. The CDR3 is made up of 15 amino acids. Germline-derived CDR1 and CDR2 are LNHNV and YYDKDF (reference sequence). The V and J ends lost 6 bases and 0 bases respectively, with 9 bases between them. CDR3 coding DNA: TGTGCCACCAGTTTTCCAGTCTCTGGGGCCAACGTCCTGACTTTC. This codes for CATSFPVSGANVLTF. The full variable domain, in which reference TRBV15 and TRBJ2-6 provide the parts outside the CDR3, is DAMVIQNPRYQVTQFGKPVTLSCSQTLNHNVMYWYQQKSSQAPKLLFHYYDKDFNNEADTPDNFQSRRPNTSFCFLDIRSPGLGDTAMYLCATSFPVSGANVLTFGAGSRLTVL.

This clonotype was seen more than once but under ten times. The junction departs from germline at one end; a sequencing error may be responsible. V is TRBV6-5 and J is TRBJ2-1, with a weak D call TRBD1 (5 bases). Germline V CDR1 and CDR2: MNHEY, SVGAGI. This CDR3 spans 15 amino acids. The CDR3 here is CAGSYSELRVREQFF. The CDR3 DNA reads as TGTGCCGGCAGTTACAGCGAACTCAGGGTGCGGGAGCAGTTCTTC.

The chain carries TRBV29-1 and TRBJ2-5; D unclear. CDR1 SQVTM and CDR2 ANQGSEA come from the germline V gene. The V end was cut by 7 bases, the J end by 5 bases, with 11 bases between. CDR3 length equals 11 residues. The CDR3 DNA is TGCAGCGCGAGTGGATCGGAGACCCAGTACTTC. Amino acids: CSASGSETQYF.

V gene TRBV27 combines with J gene TRBJ2-7; TRBD2 matches 10 bases. Germline V gene data show CDR1 as MNHEY and CDR2 as SMNVEV (reference sequence). V dropped 8 bases and J dropped 2; count of bases not matched to a gene: 6. The CDR3 is 14 amino acids. CDR3 loop: CASGPSGGTYEQYF. The CDR3 bases are TGTGCCAGCGGGCCTAGCGGGGGTACCTACGAGCAGTACTTC.

This clonotype came up once. The chain carries TRBV27 and TRBJ2-7; 9 bases fit TRBD2. From germline, CDR1 is MNHEY and CDR2 SMNVEV (reference sequence). V shed 6 bases and J 0 bases; nucleotides not matched to a gene: 12. This CDR3 is 17 amino acids long. The CDR3 nucleotides read TGTGCCAGCAGCCCCCTCTTAGCGGGAGCGCTCTCCTACGAGCAGTACTTC. It specifies CASSPLLAGALSYEQYF.

This clonotype was counted only a few times. This chain connects TRBV9 to TRBJ1-2; 8 positions match TRBD1. This CDR3 comprises 14 residues. Unmatched junction bases numbered 3, after V lost 1 base and J lost 4 bases. Germline V lookup: CDR1 SGDLS, CDR2 YYNGEE. DNA of the CDR3: TGTGCCAGCAGCGTACATACAGGGGGCTATGGCTACACCTTC. This gives the protein CASSVHTGGYGYTF.

This rearrangement joins TRBV20-1 to TRBJ1-5; D remains ambiguous. The CDR3 runs to 12 residues. Per germline, CDR1 DFQATT and CDR2 SNEGSKA (reference sequence). The V end lost 1 base, the J end lost 7 bases, and 8 bases lay between the germline ends. CDR3 residues: CSARAGTQPQHF. Written as DNA, the CDR3 is TGCAGTGCTAGAGCAGGTACCCAGCCCCAGCATTTT.